The source of this T cell receptor (beta chain) is a study of control samples from healthy donors and cancer patients. CDR3 length: 15 residues. Germline loops: CDR1 MNHEY, CDR2 SVGAGI. Comment on this clone: At one end, the junction sequence differs from germline, possibly due to a read error.

The repertoire was sequenced with immunoSEQ multiplex PCR; TCRdb's copy has only in-frame clones and lacks some. The table records about 94,000 clones, approximately 90% of them present only once. The chain carries TRBV6-5 and TRBJ2-1; 9 bases agree with TRBD2. Sequenced sample: blood. The origin of this receptor is a woman between 45 and 60 years old in good health. CDR3 amino acids: CASRRTSVRAIEQLF. The DNA of the CDR3 is TGTGCCAGCAGGAGGACTAGCGTGAGGGCCATTGAGCAGCTCTTC.